Presented here are 14 T cell receptor beta chains from one specimen sequenced in a study of blood T cells in healthy people across ages. A J-beta primer mix and a sample-barcoded 5' primer were used in a second PCR of about 7 to 12 cycles. TCRdb reanalysed the 5' RACE reads using MiXCR and keeps one entry per CDR3 protein. The sample lists roughly 800,000 distinct CDR3 sequences, about 48% occurring once. Sequenced sample: blood. These receptors came from a man older than 75 in good health.

This clonotype was found a few times. V is TRBV20-1 and J is TRBJ2-6; TRBD1 aligns across 11 bases. The germline gives CDR1 DFQATT, CDR2 SNEGSKA (reference sequence). There are 15 residues in the CDR3. V trimming: 6 bases; J trimming: 2 bases; junction bases outside the gene matches: 3. DNA for the CDR3: TGCAGTGCAGGACAGGGGGCGCCTGGGGCCAACGTCCTGACTTTC. This encodes CSAGQGAPGANVLTF.

Note on this clonotype: One junction end disagrees with the germline gene, perhaps due to a read error. The chain has TRBV27 and TRBJ2-1, with 7 positions matching TRBD2. This CDR3 contains 16 residues. Germline V gene data show CDR1 as MNHEY and CDR2 as SMNVEV (reference sequence). The CDR3 here is CAISAWGGSSYNEQFF. CDR3 sequence (DNA): TGTGCCATCAGCGCTTGGGGCGGGAGCTCCTACAACGAGCAGTTCTTC.

The chain combines TRBV12-3 or TRBV12-4 with TRBJ2-4; TRBD2 might be the D (5 bases). Trimming cost V 6 bases and J 3 bases, with 15 bases left between them. The CDR3 is 15 residues long. As DNA, the CDR3 is TGTGCCAGCAGCGCGAGGGTGGGGAGCAAAAACATTCAGTACTTC. It codes for CASSARVGSKNIQYF.

The chain joins TRBV20-1 to TRBJ2-3, with 16 nucleotides matching TRBD2. This CDR3 contains 15 residues. Germline CDR1 reads DFQATT; CDR2 reads SNEGSKA (reference sequence). With V trimmed by 5 bases and J by 6 bases, 5 bases remained unmatched. The CDR3 is CSAPGTSGGADTQYF. In DNA form, the CDR3 reads TGCAGTGCTCCAGGGACTAGCGGGGGGGCGGATACGCAGTATTTT.

This clonotype was observed a handful of times. The chain links TRBV15 to TRBJ1-4; tentative D call: TRBD1 (5 bases). V was pared by 8 bases and J by 4 bases, with 17 bases between. The CDR3 sequence is 15 residues long. Germline V lookup: CDR1 LNHNV, CDR2 YYDKDF (reference sequence). This CDR3 is CATERTRRYNEKLFF. The CDR3 region has the DNA TGTGCCACCGAAAGGACAAGGAGATATAATGAAAAACTGTTTTTT.

The V gene is TRBV27, the J gene TRBJ2-1; perhaps TRBD2 as D (5 bases). This CDR3 is built from 17 residues. V was trimmed by 0 bases and J by 3 bases, leaving 15 bases between them. Germline V gene lookup returns CDR1 MNHEY and CDR2 SMNVEV (reference sequence). CDR3 loop: CASSLSEVGASYNEQFF. The CDR3 nucleotides are TGTGCCAGCAGTTTATCGGAGGTGGGAGCTAGCTACAATGAGCAGTTCTTC.

The gene calls are TRBV29-1 and TRBJ2-2; maybe TRBD2 (6 bases). CDR1 and CDR2 from the germline V gene are SQVTM and ANQGSEA. Trimming shortened V by 4 bases and J by 7 bases, and 16 bases separated the two germline ends. This CDR3 has 14 residues. The CDR3 DNA is TGCAGCGTTGCAGAGCGGGCGAGCATCGGGGAGCTGTTTTTT. This codes for CSVAERASIGELFF.

This clonotype was counted only a few times. The J gene is TRBJ2-1, the V gene TRBV20-1, with 11 bases aligning to TRBD2. V lost 3 bases and J lost 4; bases outside the gene matches: 5. The CDR3 spans 15 residues. Germline assignment: CDR1 DFQATT and CDR2 SNEGSKA (reference sequence). CDR3 bases: TGCAGTGCTAGGCCTAGCGGGAGGCGTTACAATGAGCAGTTCTTC. Translation: CSARPSGRRYNEQFF.

This clonotype was detected many times. The rearrangement links TRBV25-1 to TRBJ2-7; no clear D. Germline CDR1 reads MGHDK; CDR2 reads SYGVNS. Trimming stripped 9 bases from V and 0 bases from J, with 12 bases between. This CDR3 region has 13 residues. The CDR3 DNA sequence: TGTGCCAGTTCAGGCGGAAGCTCCTACGAGCAGTACTTC. It yields the protein CASSGGSSYEQYF.

The chain is built from TRBV28 and TRBJ2-7; D gene ambiguous. V was pared by 6 bases and J by 4 bases, with 22 bases between. The germline CDR1 and CDR2 sequences are MDHEN and SYDVKM. The CDR3 loop spans 16 amino acids. CDR3 loop: CASSSILSISGYEQYF. In DNA form, the CDR3 reads TGTGCCAGCAGCTCCATCTTAAGTATCTCAGGTTACGAGCAGTACTTC.

V gene TRBV29-1 combines with J gene TRBJ2-7; D possibly corresponds to TRBD1 (6 bases). The germline V and J ends were trimmed by 6 bases and 2 bases, with 14 bases remaining between them. This CDR3 region has 13 residues. Germline-derived CDR1 and CDR2 are SQVTM and ANQGSEA. The CDR3 region is CSVDGQSTYEQYF. The CDR3, as DNA: TGCAGCGTGGACGGACAGTCTACCTACGAGCAGTACTTC.

The chain combines TRBV21-1 with TRBJ2-4; no check of the table's D call, TRBD2, against the DNA was made. TRBV21-1 is tagged as a pseudogene. The CDR3 is 20 amino acids. The CDR3 loop reads CASSNMHRTSGGLAKNIQYF. The CDR3 DNA is TGTGCCAGCAGCAACATGCATAGGACTAGCGGAGGTCTAGCCAAAAACATTCAGTACTTC.

The V and J genes are TRBV2 and TRBJ2-5, with 10 nucleotides matching TRBD1. The CDR3 loop spans 15 amino acids. The germline V gene has CDR1 SNHLY and CDR2 FYNNEI. V lost 6 bases, J lost 1 base, and 5 bases stayed unmatched. The DNA for the CDR3 is TGTGCCAGCAGGGGGACAGGGGCTTCCCAAGAGACCCAGTACTTC. Residues: CASRGTGASQETQYF.

In regard to this clonotype: Given a much more abundant clone one base away, this may be a read error. This chain joins TRBV6-6 and TRBJ1-2; 8 bases are a match to TRBD1. The CDR3 has 13 amino acids. CDR1 and CDR2 from the germline V gene are MNHNY and SVGAGI (reference sequence). CDR3 DNA sequence: TGTACCAGCAGTTACGAGGACAGGGTTGGCTACACCTTC. Translated: CTSSYEDRVGYTF.